These 23 T cell receptor beta chains were all obtained from the same sample, sequenced in a study of blood T cell repertoires in COVID-19. TCRdb keeps only in-frame clones here, not all; method: immunoSEQ multiplex PCR. The top ten clones hold approximately 7.8% of a sample with about 310,000 clones, around 87% of them seen once. The material sequenced was peripheral blood. The source of these receptors is a woman aged 45-65 years who had recovered from COVID-19.

The chain couples TRBV28 to TRBJ2-7, with D perhaps matching TRBD1 (6 bases). The length of the CDR3 is 15 residues. Trimming cost V 5 bases and J 6 bases, with 20 bases left between them. Germline V gene data show CDR1 as MDHEN and CDR2 as SYDVKM. CDR3 sequence: CASSPSSRGRGEQYF. Here the CDR3 DNA reads TGTGCCAGCAGTCCCTCTTCGAGAGGCAGGGGCGAGCAGTACTTC.

V is TRBV9 and J is TRBJ2-1; 9 positions match TRBD2. CDR3 size: 18 residues. The ends lost 3 bases at V and 6 bases at J; junction bases unmatched: 16. Germline V lookup: CDR1 SGDLS, CDR2 YYNGEE. The chain's CDR3 is CASSGGLRAGGPINEQFF. DNA for the CDR3: TGTGCCAGCAGCGGGGGCCTTAGGGCGGGAGGGCCGATCAATGAGCAGTTCTTC.

The gene calls are TRBV5-6 and TRBJ1-2; 8 nucleotides line up with TRBD1. CDR1 and CDR2 (germline): SGHDT, YYEEEE. The CDR3 length is 14 residues. After removal of 5 bases from V and 6 bases from J, the junction contained 9 bases not matched to a gene. The DNA for the CDR3 is TGTGCCAGCAGACAGCAGGGGGCAGGGGATGGCTACACCTTC. This codes for CASRQQGAGDGYTF.

CDR3 amino acids: CANRQTENTGELFF. The CDR3 region has the DNA TGTGCCAACCGACAGACTGAGAACACCGGGGAGCTGTTTTTT. This sequence joins TRBV2 and TRBJ2-2; D may be TRBD1 (5 bases). The CDR3 is 14 amino acids. V lost 10 bases and J lost 1, with 13 bases in between. CDR1 is SNHLY, CDR2 FYNNEI, per germline.

The chain links TRBV25-1 to TRBJ2-5; no firm D call. V gave up 3 bases and J gave up 9 bases, with 11 bases separating them. This CDR3 spans 12 amino acids. CDR1 and CDR2 from the germline V gene are MGHDK and SYGVNS. CDR3 sequence: CASSDYFEAQYF. In DNA, the CDR3 is TGTGCCAGCAGTGACTATTTTGAGGCCCAGTACTTC.

The J gene is TRBJ1-1, the V gene TRBV28; D gene ambiguous. The germline V gene encodes CDR1 MDHEN and CDR2 SYDVKM. Trimming cost V 7 bases and J 1 base, with 10 bases left between them. The CDR3 consists of 13 residues. This CDR3 reads CASKVRGNTEAFF. The CDR3 nucleotides are TGTGCCAGCAAAGTACGGGGGAACACTGAAGCTTTCTTT.

The CDR3 loop reads CASSQSGQGTEAFF. For the CDR3, the DNA is TGCGCCAGCAGCCAATCCGGACAGGGCACTGAAGCTTTCTTT. The chain employs TRBV4-3 and TRBJ1-1, with 8 bases matching TRBD1. The CDR3 totals 14 residues. The germline gives CDR1 LGHNA, CDR2 YSLEER. J gave up 4 bases and V 2 bases, and 3 bases lay outside the gene matches.

V gene TRBV29-1 combines with J gene TRBJ2-7; D gene unclear. CDR3 length equals 12 residues. Germline loops: CDR1 SQVTM, CDR2 ANQGSEA. V lost 7 bases and J lost 1, with 11 bases in between. DNA for the CDR3: TGCAGCGGTCTTTTGAGTTCCTACGAGCAGTACTTC. Translating it yields CSGLLSSYEQYF.

V gene TRBV3-1 (or the pseudogene TRBV3-2) combines with J gene TRBJ2-1, with 8 bases matching TRBD2. Germline loops: CDR1 LGHDT, CDR2 YNNKEL (reference sequence). The CDR3 spans 18 residues. V lost 1 base to trimming and J lost 0 bases; unmatched junction nucleotides: 8. The CDR3 reads CASSQVFTSGFSYNEQFF. CDR3 DNA: TGTGCCAGCAGCCAAGTGTTTACTAGCGGTTTCTCCTACAATGAGCAGTTCTTC.

V is TRBV19 and J is TRBJ2-3; 7 bases line up with TRBD1. Losses at the gene ends were 1 base for V and 1 base for J; bases not matched to a gene: 5. Germline assignment: CDR1 LNHDA and CDR2 SQIVND (reference sequence). CDR3 length equals 16 residues. This CDR3 is CASSIGSGQGTDTQYF. CDR3 sequence (DNA): TGTGCCAGTAGTATAGGAAGCGGACAGGGCACAGATACGCAGTATTTT.

This chain links TRBV11-2 with TRBJ2-7; 10 bases line up with TRBD2. This CDR3 is 15 amino acids long. J gave up 1 base and V 4 bases, and 4 bases lay outside the gene matches. Per germline, CDR1 SGHAT and CDR2 FQNNGV. The CDR3 sequence is CASSSGTSVSYEQYF. CDR3 sequence (DNA): TGTGCCAGCAGCTCCGGGACTAGCGTTTCCTACGAGCAGTACTTC.

The chain uses TRBV22-1 and TRBJ1-5; the table's TRBD1 call for D was not verified on the DNA. TRBV22-1 is a recognized pseudogene. This CDR3 comprises 12 residues. The CDR3 protein is CPGSAYRGYQHF. The DNA of the CDR3 is TGTCCTGGGAGCGCCTACAGGGGCTACCAGCATTTT.

The chain carries TRBV3-1 (or the pseudogene TRBV3-2) and TRBJ2-6, with D uncertain. Germline CDR1 reads LGHDT; CDR2 reads YNNKEL (reference sequence). There are 17 residues in the CDR3. Trimming cost V 1 base and J 0 bases, with 10 bases left between them. The CDR3 nucleotides are TGTGCCAGCAGCCAAGCACAGAAGAGCTCTGGGGCCAACGTCCTGACTTTC. This encodes CASSQAQKSSGANVLTF.

This chain uses TRBV5-1 with TRBJ2-1; D may be TRBD2 (5 bases). Germline V gene data show CDR1 as SGHRS and CDR2 as YFSETQ. V lost 4 bases and J 0 bases, leaving 11 bases between the germline ends. The CDR3 runs to 15 residues. The CDR3 region is CASSAARGSYNEQFF. The CDR3 bases are TGCGCCAGCAGCGCGGCTCGGGGCTCCTACAATGAGCAGTTCTTC.

The chain joins TRBV4-1 to TRBJ2-7, with D perhaps matching TRBD1 (6 bases). Trimming removed 1 base from V and 3 bases from J, with 16 bases in between. Germline CDR1 MGHRA, CDR2 YSYEKL. The CDR3 extends over 16 amino acids. The CDR3 region has the DNA TGCGCCAGCAGCCAAGGCCATACAGGGTTCTACTACGAGCAGTACTTC. Its translation: CASSQGHTGFYYEQYF.

V usage is TRBV7-3 and J usage is TRBJ1-4; TRBD1 might be the D (6 bases). The CDR3 has 15 amino acids. V was trimmed by 1 base and J by 5 bases, leaving 11 bases between them. Germline V gene data show CDR1 as SGHTA and CDR2 as FQGTGA. CDR3 residues: CASSLNGGANEKLFF. CDR3 nucleotide sequence: TGTGCCAGCAGCTTAAACGGGGGGGCAAATGAAAAACTGTTTTTT.

This clone was detected once. The rearrangement uses TRBV6-5 and TRBJ1-5, with D perhaps TRBD1 (5 bases). The CDR3 has 15 amino acids. Trimming took 7 bases from V and 7 from J, leaving 20 bases between them. Germline values: CDR1 MNHEY, CDR2 SVGAGI. CDR3 coding DNA: TGTGCCAGCACTCTTCGGAGGGGCGGTTCACAGCCCCAGCATTTT. Translated: CASTLRRGGSQPQHF.

V and J are TRBV28 and TRBJ2-2; D unclear. The CDR3 extends over 12 amino acids. Germline loops: CDR1 MDHEN, CDR2 SYDVKM. V dropped 4 bases and J dropped 6 bases, with 6 bases sitting between them. Here the CDR3 reads CASSSPPGELFF. In nucleotides, the CDR3 is TGTGCCAGCAGTTCCCCTCCCGGGGAGCTGTTTTTT.

The chain employs TRBV29-1 and TRBJ2-7; D is perhaps TRBD2 (5 bases). This CDR3 is built from 12 residues. With 2 bases removed from V and 7 bases from J, the gap between germline ends came to 12 bases. Germline V gives CDR1 SQVTM, CDR2 ANQGSEA. CDR3 loop: CSVESRAREQYF. In DNA form, the CDR3 reads TGCAGCGTTGAATCGCGGGCGCGGGAGCAGTACTTC.

The chain has TRBV19 and TRBJ2-2; tentative D call: TRBD1 (7 bases). Germline values: CDR1 LNHDA, CDR2 SQIVND (reference sequence). The CDR3 contains 13 residues. V shed 8 bases and J shed 4 bases, with 11 bases lying between them. The CDR3 DNA reads TGTGCCAGTCGACAGGGAGGCACCGGGGAGCTGTTTTTT. Amino acid sequence: CASRQGGTGELFF.

The chain recombines TRBV7-8 with TRBJ2-2; tentative D call: TRBD2 (5 bases). There are 14 residues in the CDR3. The germline V gene has CDR1 SGHVS and CDR2 FQNEAQ. V lost 8 bases to trimming and J lost 4 bases, with 14 bases between them. The CDR3 DNA reads as TGTGCCAGCGGGCCGGGGAGCATCACCGGGGAGCTGTTTTTT. This translates into CASGPGSITGELFF.

This clone was found once. The J gene is TRBJ2-4, the V gene TRBV2, with 7 bases identical to TRBD1. Germline V CDR1 and CDR2: SNHLY, FYNNEI. Losses at the gene ends were 3 bases for V and 0 bases for J; bases not matched to a gene: 11. CDR3 length equals 18 residues. The CDR3 sequence is CASSDLRTGYLAKNIQYF. The DNA of the CDR3 is TGTGCCAGCAGTGACTTAAGGACAGGATACCTAGCCAAAAACATTCAGTACTTC.

Comments on this clone: Its ends do not fully match the called genes, so a read error is possible. This chain links TRBV24-1 with TRBJ2-1; a possible D gene is TRBD1 (6 bases). The CDR3 has 14 amino acids. Germline CDR1 KGHDR, CDR2 SFDVKD. The CDR3 DNA reads as TGTGCCACCAGTGATTTCGCCAGGGACAACGAGCAGTTCTTC. It codes for CATSDFARDNEQFF.